This T cell receptor beta chain comes out of a study of cytomegalovirus exposure and HLA in healthy donors. General study points: A later analysis reported that several of the most significant clusters appeared to be linked to common viral pathogens, among them Epstein-Barr virus. Likely technical artifact: a cluster of highly shared sequence variants.

The CDR3 has 15 residues. Per germline, CDR1 GTSNPN and CDR2 SVGIG (reference sequence). The J segment lost 4 bases and the V segment lost 2 bases, leaving 9 bases of the junction unmatched. This clone has just one count. Its antigen is not known. The PCR used 60 Vbeta and 13 Jbeta primers. The assay was immunoSEQ multiplex PCR, and TCRdb's table has in-frame clones only and misses some. Altogether about 160,000 clones are present, roughly 79% being singletons, with the ten largest covering approximately 6.8%. What was sequenced was PBMCs. The clonotype was recovered from a woman aged 40-49 years in good health and CMV-seropositive. V gene TRBV30 combines with J gene TRBJ2-5; 8 bases are shared with TRBD1. The CDR3 protein is CAWSFQGARIETQYF. The CDR3 nucleotides read TGTGCCTGGAGTTTCCAGGGGGCCCGGATAGAGACCCAGTACTTC. Filled out from reference TRBV30 and TRBJ2-5, the complete variable domain reads SQTIHQWPATLVQPVGSPLSLECTVEGTSNPNLYWYRQAAGRGLQLLFYSVGIGQISSEVPQNLSASRPQDRQFILSSKKLLLSDSGFYLCAWSFQGARIETQYFGPGTRLLVL.